A selection of T cell receptor beta chains follows, all from one sample in a study of tumor-infiltrating lymphocytes in primary liver carcinoma. TCRdb used MiXCR to reprocess the multiplex PCR reads, holding one entry per CDR3 protein. Of around 40,000 distinct CDR3 sequences in the sample, roughly 73% were seen once. Input material: liver tumor tissue from sampling region 2. All receptors come from a man aged 40-55 years with primary liver carcinoma and hepatitis B virus infection. The CDR3 runs from the conserved cysteine through the conserved F or W. D genes are given only for firm matches. Where a row states a size, it is once, few, many or the class of an expanded clone; other rows omit it.

d_call j_call v_call clone_size cdr3_nt cdr3_aa
TRBD2 TRBJ2-1 TRBV6-2/TRBV6-3 . TGTGCCAACAGTTACACCATAGCGGGAAATGAGCAGTTTTTC CANSYTIAGNEQFF
. TRBJ1-5 TRBV6-1 . TGTGCCATCAGTGAAGGGCAGGGCCAAAACCAGCCCCAGCATTTT CAISEGQGQNQPQHF
TRBD2 TRBJ2-3 TRBV4-2 . TGTGCCAGCAGCCAAGATTCGGGACTAGCGGCATGTCAATTTAGCACAGATACGCAGTATTTT CASSQDSGLAACQFSTDTQYF
TRBD2 TRBJ2-7 TRBV10-3 once TGTGCCATCAGCGAGGCTAGCGGGAGCTGCGAGCAGTACTTC CAISEASGSCEQYF
. TRBJ2-2 TRBV4-2 once TGTGCTAGCAGCCACGCGGGGTCCGGGGAGCTGTTATTT CASSHAGSGELLF
TRBD1 TRBJ1-1 TRBV5-4 once TGTGGCACCAGCTTGCGACAGGGCGGGGACACCGAAGCTTTCTTT CGTSLRQGGDTEAFF
. TRBJ1-2 TRBV19 . TGTGCCAGTAGTCCCTCAGACAGGCGGGGCTACACCTTC CASSPSDRRGYTF
. TRBJ2-4 TRBV28 few TGTGCCAGCGGAGGCGACAGGTTCAAAAACATTCAGTACTTC CASGGDRFKNIQYF
. TRBJ2-7 TRBV6-6 . TGTGCCAGCAGTGTTACGGGATCCTCTTACGAGCAGTACTTC CASSVTGSSYEQYF
TRBD2 TRBJ2-1 TRBV7-2 . TGTGCCAGCAGCCCGCAACTAGCGGGAGGTCCCAATGAGCAGTTCTTC CASSPQLAGGPNEQFF
TRBD1 TRBJ1-5 TRBV25-1 . TGTGCCAGCACCATCAGGACAGGGCCCCCTTTGGGCAATCAGCCCCAGCATTTT CASTIRTGPPLGNQPQHF
. TRBJ2-7 TRBV6-2/TRBV6-3 . TGTGCCAGCAATTGCGAAGTACCCTACGAGCAGTACTTC CASNCEVPYEQYF
TRBD2 TRBJ2-3 TRBV12-3/TRBV12-4 . TGTGCCAGCACTTCCCCAACTAGCGGGAGAAGTATAGATACGCAGTATTTT CASTSPTSGRSIDTQYF
. TRBJ1-6 TRBV4-2 . TGTGCCTGTAGCCAAGAGGGGTCAGGAGGAGATACACCCCTCCACTTT CACSQEGSGGDTPLHF
TRBD1 TRBJ2-2 TRBV4-3 . TGTGCCAGCAGCCGATATCATTGGACAGGGGGGTACACTGGGGAGCTGTTTTTT CASSRYHWTGGYTGELFF
TRBD1 TRBJ2-6 TRBV28 . TGTGTCAGTAGCCAAGCCCGGGACAGCTCTGGGGTCAACGTCCTGACTTTC CVSSQARDSSGVNVLTF